This T cell receptor beta chain derives from a study of blood T cells in healthy people across ages. Study-level findings and limits: Per-million-T-cell TCR beta diversity fell roughly linearly with age. In long-lived donors, naive CD4+ cell counts and diversity exceeded those of aged donors.

About this clonotype: Antigen unknown.

V shed 4 bases and J shed 4 bases, with 16 bases lying between them. The germline CDR1 and CDR2 sequences are MNHEY and SMNVEV (reference sequence). The CDR3 runs to 15 residues. Next came a second PCR, run for about 6 to 12 cycles, which used a sample-barcoded 5' primer along with a J-beta primer mix. The template-switch adaptor, which had 12 random nucleotides, put a tag on each cDNA molecule. Via MiXCR, TCRdb re-called the 5' RACE reads, giving one row per CDR3 protein. The sample gives roughly 1.6 million distinct CDR3 sequences, approximately 32% of which show up once; approximately 10% is in the top ten. Ranging in age from about 6 to 90, the donors were healthy Caucasian individuals from Russia.

The sequence was collected from a woman under 40 in good health. Sequenced sample: blood. The V gene is TRBV27, the J gene TRBJ1-2; D is perhaps TRBD1 (6 bases). CDR3 sequence (DNA): TGTGCCAGCAGTTCAAGGACAGCCGGGGGCTATGGCTACACCTTC. It codes for CASSSRTAGGYGYTF.